This T cell receptor (beta chain) appears in the sequencing data of a study of T cell responses to AZD1222 COVID-19 vaccine. Study findings and constraints: Only 5 or 6 people who got AZD1222 tested seropositive at baseline. Unmutated variant regions reportedly attract nearly half of all spike-specific TCRs. Repertoires were obtained only post-peak T cell response. There were vaccine-associated CD4 TCRs across spike, dominant at 160-218 and 743-854.

Libraries were prepared by immunoSEQ multiplex PCR; TCRdb keeps only in-frame clonotypes and omits some of them. The sample includes some 130,000 clones, 70% to 90% of them seen just once. With regard to this clone: Antigen unknown.

The germline V gene encodes CDR1 MNHNS and CDR2 SASEGT. The germline V and J ends were trimmed by 2 bases and 7 bases, with 6 bases remaining between them. The CDR3 has 11 residues. This specimen consisted of peripheral blood, obtained on day 0 of AZD1222 vaccination. The chain recombines TRBV6-1 with TRBJ2-7; no clear D gene. This sequence originates from an adult in good health. This CDR3 is CASSEMWEQYF. CDR3 DNA: TGTGCCAGCAGTGAAATGTGGGAGCAGTACTTC.